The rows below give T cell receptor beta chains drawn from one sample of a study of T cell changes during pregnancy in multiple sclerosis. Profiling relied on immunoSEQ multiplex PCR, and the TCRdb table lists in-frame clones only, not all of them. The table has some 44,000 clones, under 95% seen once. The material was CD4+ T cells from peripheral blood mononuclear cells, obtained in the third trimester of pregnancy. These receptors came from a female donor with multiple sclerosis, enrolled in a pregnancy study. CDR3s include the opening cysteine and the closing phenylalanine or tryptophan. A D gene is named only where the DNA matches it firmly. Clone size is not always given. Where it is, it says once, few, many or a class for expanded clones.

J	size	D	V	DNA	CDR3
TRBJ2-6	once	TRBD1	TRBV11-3	TGTGCCAGCAGCCCAAGACAGGGGGCGGGTGGGGCCAACGTCCTGACTTTC	CASSPRQGAGGANVLTF
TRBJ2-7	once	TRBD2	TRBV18	TGTGCCAGCCCAACCTCGCGGGAGACCGAGCAGTACTTC	CASPTSRETEQYF
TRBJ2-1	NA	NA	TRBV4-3	TGCGCCAGCAGCCAAGAAGCGCTTTACAATGAGCAGTTCTTC	CASSQEALYNEQFF
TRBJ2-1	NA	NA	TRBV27	TGTGCCAGCAGCCTTCAATTTAATCGTAGGGAGATTGGGCAGTTCTTC	CASSLQFNRREIGQFF
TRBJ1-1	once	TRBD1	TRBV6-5	TGTGCCAGCAGTTTCGACAGGGGGGAAATCACTGAAGCTTTCTTT	CASSFDRGEITEAFF
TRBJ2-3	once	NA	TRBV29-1	TGCAGCGTTTCCAGGGCCTCCGGCACAGATACGCAGTATTTT	CSVSRASGTDTQYF
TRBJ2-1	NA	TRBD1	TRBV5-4	TGTGCCAGCAGCCCGGGACAGAGTTCCTACAATGAGCAGTTCTTC	CASSPGQSSYNEQFF
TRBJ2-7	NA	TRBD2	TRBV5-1	TGCGCCAGCAGCTTGACGGGACTAGCGGGAGGCTACGAGCAGTACTTC	CASSLTGLAGGYEQYF
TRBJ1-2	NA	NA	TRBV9	TGTGCCAGCAGCGGACAGCTCTATGGCTACACCTTC	CASSGQLYGYTF
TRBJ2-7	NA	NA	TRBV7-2	TGTGCCAGCAGCTTAGCTAGTGGGGCCCACTACGAGCAGTACTTC	CASSLASGAHYEQYF
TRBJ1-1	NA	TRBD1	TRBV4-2	TGTGCCAGCAGCCAAGAACGGTCCGGGACAGGGGGCTTTGAAGCTTTCTTT	CASSQERSGTGGFEAFF
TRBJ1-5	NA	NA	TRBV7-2	TGTGCCAGCAGCTTCCCTCAGGGGAATCAGCCCCAGCATTTT	CASSFPQGNQPQHF
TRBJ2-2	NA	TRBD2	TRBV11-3	TGTGCCAGCAGCAAGGGACTAGCGGGAGCCGGGGAGCTGTTTTTT	CASSKGLAGAGELFF
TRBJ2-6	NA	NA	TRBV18	TGTGCCAGCTCACCAAACATCGCCGGGGCCAACGTCCTGACTTTC	CASSPNIAGANVLTF
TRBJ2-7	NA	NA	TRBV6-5	TGTGCCAGCAGAAACGGGCGGGGGCTTTCCTACGAGCAGTACTTC	CASRNGRGLSYEQYF
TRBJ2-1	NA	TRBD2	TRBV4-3	TGCGCCAGCAGCCAAGACTGGGGGGGAGGGGCCAATGAGCAGTTCTTC	CASSQDWGGGANEQFF
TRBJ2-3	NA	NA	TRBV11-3	TGTGCCAGCACACCGGTCTCCTATGCAGATACGCAGTATTTT	CASTPVSYADTQYF
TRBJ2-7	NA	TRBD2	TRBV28	TGTGCCAGCAGACCGGGACTAGCGACCTACGAGCAGTACTTC	CASRPGLATYEQYF
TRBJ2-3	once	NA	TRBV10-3	TGTGCCATCAGTGAGTCGACTAGCACAGATACGCAGTATTTT	CAISESTSTDTQYF
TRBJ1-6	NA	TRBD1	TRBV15	TGTGCCACCTCCCGACAGGGAAAGTCATCCCTCCACTTT	CATSRQGKSSLHF
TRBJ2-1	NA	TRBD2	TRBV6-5	TGTGCCAGCAGCCGACTAGCGGGGGCAAACAATGAGCAGTTCTTC	CASSRLAGANNEQFF
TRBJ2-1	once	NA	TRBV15	TGTGCCACCAGAATCGGGGGTAGCGCGGCATACAATGAGCAGTTCTTC	CATRIGGSAAYNEQFF
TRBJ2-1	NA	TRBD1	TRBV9	TGTGCCAGCAGCTCCGGGACAGGCTACAATGAGCAGTTCTTC	CASSSGTGYNEQFF
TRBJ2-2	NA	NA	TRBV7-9	TGTGCCAGCAGCCCACTGATCGGGGAGCTGTTTTTT	CASSPLIGELFF
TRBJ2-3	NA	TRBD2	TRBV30	TGTGCCTGGAGTGAACGGACTAGCGGGAGAAGCACAGATACGCAGTATTTT	CAWSERTSGRSTDTQYF
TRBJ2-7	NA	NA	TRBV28	TGTGCCAGCGGGCGGGCAGAAATCTACGAGCAGTACTTC	CASGRAEIYEQYF
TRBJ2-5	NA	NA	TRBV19	TGTGCCAGTAGTGACCCCAGGGGTATCCGCGCGGAGACCCAGTACTTC	CASSDPRGIRAETQYF
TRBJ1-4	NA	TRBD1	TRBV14	TGTGCCAGCAGCCCATGGACAGGGTATAGAGTTGAAAAACTGTTTTTT	CASSPWTGYRVEKLFF
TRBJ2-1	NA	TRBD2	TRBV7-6	TGTGCCAGCAGCCTGACTAGCGACTCCTACAATGAGCAGTTCTTC	CASSLTSDSYNEQFF
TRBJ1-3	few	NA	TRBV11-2	TGTGCCAGCAGCTCAGGAGGGAACACCATATATTTT	CASSSGGNTIYF
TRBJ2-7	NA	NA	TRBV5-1	TGCGCCAGCAGCTTGGAAAAGGGGCGATCCTACGAGCAGTACTTC	CASSLEKGRSYEQYF
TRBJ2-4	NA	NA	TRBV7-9	TGTGCCAGCAGCTGGGGGGTCGGCAGTAAGGACATTCAGTACTTC	CASSWGVGSKDIQYF
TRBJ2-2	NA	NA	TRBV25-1	TGTGCCAGCAGTGACAGGGCGGCCGGGGAGCTGTTTTTT	CASSDRAAGELFF
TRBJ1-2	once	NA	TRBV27	TGTGCCAGCAGTTTATCGGGGGGTAAGGACTATGGCTACACCTTC	CASSLSGGKDYGYTF
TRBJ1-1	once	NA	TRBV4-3	TGCGCCAGCAGCCGAAAGGGAGGGGACACTGAAGCTTTCTTT	CASSRKGGDTEAFF
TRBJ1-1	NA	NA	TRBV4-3	TGCGCCAGCAGCCAAGATTTCGTACAAGAGAACACTGAAGCTTTCTTT	CASSQDFVQENTEAFF
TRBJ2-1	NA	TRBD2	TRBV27	TGTGCCAGCAGTCCCTCCCCCCCGGGACTCGCGGGAGGGGTGGTCGAGCAGTTCTTC	CASSPSPPGLAGGVVEQFF
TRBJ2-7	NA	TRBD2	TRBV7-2	TGTGCCAGCAGCTTAGGTGCTAGCGGAGCCTACGAGCAGTACTTC	CASSLGASGAYEQYF
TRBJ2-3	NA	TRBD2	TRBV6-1	TGTGCCAGCAGTGACCCCGGGACTAGCGGGATTGATACGCAGTATTTT	CASSDPGTSGIDTQYF
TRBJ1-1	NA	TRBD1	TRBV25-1	TGTGCCAGCAGGCGAAGTCGGGACAGGGGGCCCGGTGATGTAGCTTTCTTT	CASRRSRDRGPGDVAFF
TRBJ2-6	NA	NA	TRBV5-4	TGTGCCAGCAGCTTGGGTGGACAGTCTCGGGCCAACGTCCTGACTTTC	CASSLGGQSRANVLTF
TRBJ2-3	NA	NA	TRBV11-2	TGTGCCAGCAGCTTAGAGGTCCCGCGGGATACGCAGTATTTT	CASSLEVPRDTQYF
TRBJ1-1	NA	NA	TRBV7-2	TGTGCCAGCAGTGGCCACCACAACACTGAAGCTTTCTTT	CASSGHHNTEAFF
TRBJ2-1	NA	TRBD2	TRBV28	TGTGCCAGCAGCCTACGTACGGGTGGACTAGCGGGTGAGCAGTTCTTC	CASSLRTGGLAGEQFF
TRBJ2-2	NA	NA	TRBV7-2	TGTGCCAGCAGGCAACAGCTCTTGGACGGGGAGCTGTTTTTT	CASRQQLLDGELFF
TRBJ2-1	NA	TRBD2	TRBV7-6	TGTGCCAGCAGGCTAGCGGGAGCAGCCTACAATGAGCAGTTCTTC	CASRLAGAAYNEQFF
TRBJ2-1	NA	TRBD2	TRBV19	TGTGCCAGTAGTATAAGGGCGGGAGGACCGAATGAGCAGTTCTTC	CASSIRAGGPNEQFF
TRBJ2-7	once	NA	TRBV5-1	TGCGCCAGCAGCTCACTGGGGGGGCCCGGCATCTACGAGCAGTACTTC	CASSSLGGPGIYEQYF
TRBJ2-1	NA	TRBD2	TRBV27	TGTGCCAGCGCAAAACCGGGACTAGCGGGAGGGCCCAGAGTGTTGAATGAGCAGTTCTTC	CASAKPGLAGGPRVLNEQFF
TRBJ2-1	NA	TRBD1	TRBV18	TGTGCCAGCTCAGCAGACAGGGTGGATGAGCAGTTCTTC	CASSADRVDEQFF
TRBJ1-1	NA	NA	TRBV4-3	TGCGCCAGCAGCCCTCAAGCTGCGGGGGGAGCGGACACTGAAGCTTTCTTT	CASSPQAAGGADTEAFF
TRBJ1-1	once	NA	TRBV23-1	TGCGCCAGCAGCCCGGGACACCCGGTGGAGAACACTGAAGCTTTCTTT	CASSPGHPVENTEAFF
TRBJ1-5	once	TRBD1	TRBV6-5	TGTGCCAGCAGGCCCGACAGGGTCTCCAATCAGCCCCAGCATTTT	CASRPDRVSNQPQHF
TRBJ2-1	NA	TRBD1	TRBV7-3	TGTGCCAGCAGCCGGGACAGTGGGCCTGAGCAGTTCTTC	CASSRDSGPEQFF
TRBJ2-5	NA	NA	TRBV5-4	TGTGCCAGCATGAGGAAGGGAGTATCAGAGACCCAGTACTTC	CASMRKGVSETQYF
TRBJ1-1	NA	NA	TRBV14	TGTGCCAGCAGCCCGCGAGGGGGTTTGAACACTGAAGCTTTCTTT	CASSPRGGLNTEAFF